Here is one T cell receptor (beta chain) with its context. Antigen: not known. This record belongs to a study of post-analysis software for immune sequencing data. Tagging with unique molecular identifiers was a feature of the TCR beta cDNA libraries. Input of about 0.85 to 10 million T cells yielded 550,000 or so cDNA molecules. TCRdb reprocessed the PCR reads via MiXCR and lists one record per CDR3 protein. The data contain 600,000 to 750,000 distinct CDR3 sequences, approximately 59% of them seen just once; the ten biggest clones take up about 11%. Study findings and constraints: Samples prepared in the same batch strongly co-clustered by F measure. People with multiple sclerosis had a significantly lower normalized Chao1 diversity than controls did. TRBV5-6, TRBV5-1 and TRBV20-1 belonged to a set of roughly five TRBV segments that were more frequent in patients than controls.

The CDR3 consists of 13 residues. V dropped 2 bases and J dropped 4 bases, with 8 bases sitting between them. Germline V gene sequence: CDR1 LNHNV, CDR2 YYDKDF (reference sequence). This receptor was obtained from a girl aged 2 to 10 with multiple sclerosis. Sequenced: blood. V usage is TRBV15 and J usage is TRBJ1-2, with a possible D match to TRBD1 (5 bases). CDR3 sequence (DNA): TGTGCCACCAGCAGACCAGGGAGCTATGGCTACACCTTC. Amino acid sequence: CATSRPGSYGYTF.